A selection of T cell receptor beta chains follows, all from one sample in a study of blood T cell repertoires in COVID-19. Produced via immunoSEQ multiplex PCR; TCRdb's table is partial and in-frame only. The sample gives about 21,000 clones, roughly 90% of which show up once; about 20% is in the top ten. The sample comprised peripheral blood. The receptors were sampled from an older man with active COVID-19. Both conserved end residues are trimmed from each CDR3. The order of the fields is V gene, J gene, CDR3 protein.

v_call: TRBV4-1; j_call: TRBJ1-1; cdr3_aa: ASSQTGTEAF
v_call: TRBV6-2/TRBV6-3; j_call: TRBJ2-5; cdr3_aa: ASSSLTGGGIETQY
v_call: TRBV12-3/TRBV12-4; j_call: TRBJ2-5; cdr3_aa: ASSLAGGQTQY
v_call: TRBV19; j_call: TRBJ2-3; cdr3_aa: ASSWVPGGADTQY
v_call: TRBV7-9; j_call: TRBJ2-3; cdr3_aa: ASSLVGGTSTDTQY
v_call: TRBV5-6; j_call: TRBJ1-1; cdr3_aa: ASSPIDITEAF
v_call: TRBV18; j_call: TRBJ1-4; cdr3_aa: ASSQAGAAGKLF
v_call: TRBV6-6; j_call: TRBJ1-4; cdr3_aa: ASSSLTTVFEKLF
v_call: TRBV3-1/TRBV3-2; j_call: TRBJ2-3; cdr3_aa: ASSHSPGSTQY
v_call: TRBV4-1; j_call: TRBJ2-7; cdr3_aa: ASSQDKGQGASEQY
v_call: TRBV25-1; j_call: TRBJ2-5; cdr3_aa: ASSDPGLGETQY
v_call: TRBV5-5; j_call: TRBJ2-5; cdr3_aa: ASSLFSGVETQY
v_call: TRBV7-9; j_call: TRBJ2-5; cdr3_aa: ASSSGLAGVRETQY
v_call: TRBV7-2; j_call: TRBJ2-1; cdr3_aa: ASSLGGEQF
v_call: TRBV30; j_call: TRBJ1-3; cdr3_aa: AWSDLDTIY
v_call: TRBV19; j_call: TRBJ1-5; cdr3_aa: ASSMGQVPHQPQH
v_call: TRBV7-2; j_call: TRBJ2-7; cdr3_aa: ASSLGTSGRALDEQY
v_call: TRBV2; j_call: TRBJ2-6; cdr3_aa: ASRRDRGSSGANVLT
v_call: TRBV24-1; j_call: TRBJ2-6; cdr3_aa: ATSAGRGSGANVLT
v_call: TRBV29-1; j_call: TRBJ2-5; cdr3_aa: SVVAGGEETQY
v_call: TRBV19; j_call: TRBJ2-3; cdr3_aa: ASSPRTRFGGDTQY
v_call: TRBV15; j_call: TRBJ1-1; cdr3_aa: ATSSGQAAEAF
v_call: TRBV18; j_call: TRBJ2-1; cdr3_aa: ASSLTDRAEQF
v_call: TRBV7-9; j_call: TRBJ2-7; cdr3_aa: ASSYLGQGRQY
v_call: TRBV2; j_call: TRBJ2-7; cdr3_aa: ASSAVGQGSQEQY
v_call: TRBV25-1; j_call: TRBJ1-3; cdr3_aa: ASSVAGTDGNTIY
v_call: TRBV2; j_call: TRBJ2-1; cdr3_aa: ASRFGLADNEQF
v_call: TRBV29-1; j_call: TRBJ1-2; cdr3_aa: SVETGPNYGYT
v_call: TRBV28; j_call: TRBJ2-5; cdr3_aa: ASSPSGRGDLFGYQETQY
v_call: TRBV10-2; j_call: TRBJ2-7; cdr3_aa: ASLSGLGGSGGSYEQY
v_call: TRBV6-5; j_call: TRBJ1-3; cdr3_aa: ASSTGVSGNTIY
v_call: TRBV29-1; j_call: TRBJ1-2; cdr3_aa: SVLQGNGYT
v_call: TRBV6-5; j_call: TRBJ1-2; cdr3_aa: ASSSPGGYGYT
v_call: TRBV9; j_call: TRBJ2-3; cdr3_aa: ASSADPGGDTQY
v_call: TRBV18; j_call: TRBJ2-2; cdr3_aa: ASSLDLANTGELF
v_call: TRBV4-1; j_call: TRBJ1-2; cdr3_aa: ASSLRESDYGYT
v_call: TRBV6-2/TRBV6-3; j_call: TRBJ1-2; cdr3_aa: ASSYGADYGYT
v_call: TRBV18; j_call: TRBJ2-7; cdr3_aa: ASSPGTVGDYEQY
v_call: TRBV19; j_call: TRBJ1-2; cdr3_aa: ASSIISGPGRYGGYT
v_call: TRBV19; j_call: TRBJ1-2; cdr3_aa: ASSPGQINYGYT
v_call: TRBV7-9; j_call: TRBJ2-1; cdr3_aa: ASSVGQINEQF
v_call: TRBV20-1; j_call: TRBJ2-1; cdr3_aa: SASNYNEQF
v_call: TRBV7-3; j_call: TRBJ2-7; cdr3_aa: ASSLFPSGTSGGEQY
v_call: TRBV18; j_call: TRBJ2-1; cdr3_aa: ASSGNLDEQF
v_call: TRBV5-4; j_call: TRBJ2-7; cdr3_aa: ASSLPGNYEQY
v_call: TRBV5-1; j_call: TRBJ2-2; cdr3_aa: ASSLAGTATGELF
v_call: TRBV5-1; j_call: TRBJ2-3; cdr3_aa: ASSIDRGSTDTQY
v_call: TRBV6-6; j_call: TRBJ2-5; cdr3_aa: ASSLLAGGTRETQY
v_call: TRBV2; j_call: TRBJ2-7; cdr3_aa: ASSAQGILRNEQY
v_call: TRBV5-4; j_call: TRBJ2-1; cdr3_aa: ASSPGRHDEQF